The 24 T cell receptor beta chains reported below all come from one sample, sequenced in a study of T cell responses to AZD1222 COVID-19 vaccine (dated by TCRdb to the early 2020s). Library creation used the immunoSEQ multiplex PCR assay. This immuneACCESS table, as held by TCRdb, lists in-frame sequences with V and J called but not all clones. Of the missing ones, under half trace to an unresolved V gene in checked studies; the others have no known cause. Across this sample there are 150,000 or so clones, with approximately 91% seen only once. Together, the top ten hold 1.5% to 2% of the sample. The sample's time point label, in plain terms: baseline before first vaccination. Source: peripheral blood, taken on day 0 of AZD1222 vaccination. The receptors come from an adult in good health.

The chain carries TRBV28 and TRBJ1-1; 7 nucleotides line up with TRBD1. Germline CDR1 MDHEN, CDR2 SYDVKM. There are 13 residues in the CDR3. V lost 5 bases to trimming and J lost 11 bases; unmatched junction nucleotides: 11. The DNA of the CDR3 is TGTGCCAGCAGTCGGACAGGACTTCGGGCTGCTTTCTTT. This translates into CASSRTGLRAAFF.

The chain combines TRBV7-8 with TRBJ1-2; TRBD1 matches 7 bases. The CDR3 loop spans 15 amino acids. V dropped 5 bases and J dropped 2; count of bases not matched to a gene: 8. Germline V gene data show CDR1 as SGHVS and CDR2 as FQNEAQ. DNA for the CDR3: TGTGCCAGCAGCCTACTGACAGGGCCGAACTATGGCTACACCTTC. This translates into CASSLLTGPNYGYTF.

This clone showed up just once. V and J are TRBV5-1 and TRBJ1-1; TRBD1 aligns across 7 bases. The CDR3 has 14 amino acids. The V gene end was trimmed by 4 bases and the J gene end by 2 bases; junction bases not matched to a gene: 5. The germline CDR1 and CDR2 sequences are SGHRS and YFSETQ. CDR3 sequence (DNA): TGCGCCAGCAGCCCGGGACAGATTAACACTGAAGCTTTCTTT. Translating it yields CASSPGQINTEAFF.

This clone was found a few times. J is TRBJ2-6 and V is TRBV2; D gene ambiguous. The CDR3 runs to 18 residues. CDR1 and CDR2 (germline): SNHLY, FYNNEI. Trimming removed 4 bases at V and 0 bases at J, with 16 bases between. CDR3 DNA: TGTGCCAGCAGTGTAGGTAGCCATGATATCTCTGGGGCCAACGTCCTGACTTTC. This gives the protein CASSVGSHDISGANVLTF.

The table lists this clone with a count of one. The chain combines TRBV6-5 with TRBJ1-5; TRBD1 matches at 9 bases. Germline CDR1 reads MNHEY; CDR2 reads SVGAGI. The CDR3 consists of 14 residues. V lost 6 bases, J lost 4 bases, and 4 bases stayed unmatched. The CDR3 region has the DNA TGTGCCAGCAGCACAGGGGGCCTTAATCAGCCCCAGCATTTT. The encoded protein is CASSTGGLNQPQHF.

This clone was seen just once. The rearrangement links TRBV14 to TRBJ1-2; D may be TRBD1 (5 bases). V dropped 2 bases and J dropped 8 bases, with 15 bases sitting between them. The CDR3 consists of 14 residues. Germline V gene sequence: CDR1 SGHDN, CDR2 FVKESK. CDR3 in amino acids: CASSQWSRVGGYTF. The DNA of the CDR3 is TGTGCCAGCAGCCAATGGTCCAGGGTAGGCGGCTACACCTTC.

The sample holds a few counts of this clone. The rearrangement uses TRBV6-5 and TRBJ1-6; D unclear. Between the trimmed V and J ends, which lost 2 bases and 13 bases, there was a span of 12 bases. Germline CDR1 reads MNHEY; CDR2 reads SVGAGI. The CDR3 loop spans 13 amino acids. In DNA, the CDR3 is TGTGCCAGCAGTTACCAATCGACCATGCCCCTCCACTTT. Residues: CASSYQSTMPLHF.

This chain joins TRBV6-5 and TRBJ1-4; possibly TRBD1 for D (6 bases). Germline CDR1 and CDR2: MNHEY and SVGAGI. Trimming took off 7 bases at V and 2 bases at J, with 11 bases between the two ends. The CDR3 totals 14 residues. The CDR3 loop reads CASTGRGTNEKLFF. The CDR3 nucleotides read TGTGCCAGCACGGGAAGGGGGACTAATGAAAAACTGTTTTTT.

This clone was counted once. This chain links TRBV7-9 with TRBJ2-6, with 8 positions matching TRBD1. CDR1 is SEHNR, CDR2 FQNEAQ, per germline (reference sequence). The CDR3 covers 18 residues. V shed 5 bases, J shed 0 bases, and the junction held 9 bases outside the gene matches. CDR3 sequence: CASSPRQGRSSGANVLTF. The CDR3 DNA reads as TGTGCCAGCAGCCCGAGACAGGGGCGTAGCTCTGGGGCCAACGTCCTGACTTTC.

This clone showed up just a few times. This rearrangement joins TRBV9 to TRBJ1-2; no definite D call. This CDR3 has 13 amino acids. Trimming cost V 1 base and J 4 bases, with 8 bases left between them. Germline CDR1 SGDLS, CDR2 YYNGEE. The DNA of the CDR3 is TGTGCCAGCAGCGTACACGGTCTCTATGGCTACACCTTC. Its translation: CASSVHGLYGYTF.

The chain is built from TRBV7-9 and TRBJ1-4; D is perhaps TRBD1 (5 bases). V was clipped by 5 bases and J by 4 bases, with 14 bases between them. Germline V lookup: CDR1 SEHNR, CDR2 FQNEAQ (reference sequence). CDR3 length: 15 amino acids. The CDR3, as DNA: TGTGCCAGCAGCGCCAAGCGGGGGGTTAATGAAAAACTGTTTTTT. It translates to CASSAKRGVNEKLFF.

This clone appeared once. V gene TRBV7-3 combines with J gene TRBJ2-1, with 11 bases matching TRBD2. The ends lost 5 bases at V and 1 base at J; junction bases unmatched: 4. The length of the CDR3 is 16 residues. The germline CDR1 and CDR2 sequences are SGHTA and FQGTGA. CDR3 amino acids: CASSLTSGGSYNEQFF. The CDR3 DNA reads TGTGCCAGCAGCCTCACTAGCGGGGGATCCTACAATGAGCAGTTCTTC.

The V call is TRBV19, the J call TRBJ1-6, with TRBD1 as a possible D gene (5 bases). Trimming stripped 3 bases from V and 7 bases from J, with 16 bases between. This CDR3 contains 16 residues. Germline loops: CDR1 LNHDA, CDR2 SQIVND (reference sequence). The CDR3 is CASSMGRQGGNSPLHF. The CDR3 bases are TGTGCCAGTAGTATGGGTCGCCAGGGAGGCAATTCACCCCTCCACTTT. The complete variable domain, with remaining parts taken from reference TRBV19 and TRBJ1-6, reads DGGITQSPKYLFRKEGQNVTLSCEQNLNHDAMYWYRQDPGQGLRLIYYSQIVNDFQKGDIAEGYSVSREKKESFPLTVTSAQKNPTAFYLCASSMGRQGGNSPLHFGNGTRLTVT.

V usage is TRBV5-1 and J usage is TRBJ2-7; TRBD2 matches at 8 bases. Germline CDR1 SGHRS, CDR2 YFSETQ. The CDR3 runs to 14 residues. With 0 bases clipped from V and 3 bases from J, the junction kept 2 bases outside the gene matches. The CDR3 loop is CASSLGTSGYEQYV. The CDR3 coding sequence is TGCGCCAGCAGCTTGGGAACTAGCGGCTACGAGCAGTACGTC.

This clone was counted a single time. The gene calls are TRBV28 and TRBJ2-2; 8 bases agree with TRBD1. Per the germline V gene, CDR1 is MDHEN and CDR2 is SYDVKM. The CDR3 has 16 amino acids. V lost 6 bases to trimming and J lost 3 bases; unmatched junction nucleotides: 9. The CDR3 DNA reads as TGTGCCAGCAGCCCAGGGGGCGGGGCGTACACCGGGGAGCTGTTTTTT. Protein product: CASSPGGGAYTGELFF.

The chain combines TRBV3-1 (or the pseudogene TRBV3-2) with TRBJ1-4; no definite D call. CDR1 and CDR2 from the germline V gene are LGHDT and YNNKEL (reference sequence). The CDR3 has 14 residues. V gave up 4 bases and J gave up 2 bases, with 8 bases separating them. CDR3 in DNA: TGTGCCAGCAGCCGCTATGGCACTAATGAAAAACTGTTTTTT. It encodes CASSRYGTNEKLFF.

This clone was picked up a small number of times. This chain uses TRBV6-1 with TRBJ2-7; D may be TRBD1 or TRBD2 (6 bases each). Germline CDR1 MNHNS, CDR2 SASEGT. Trimming removed 2 bases at V and 0 bases at J, with 14 bases between. The CDR3 is 16 residues long. Written as DNA, the CDR3 is TGTGCCAGCAGTGAACTTACGGGGGCAGCCTCCTACGAGCAGTACGTC. Protein: CASSELTGAASYEQYV.

V usage is TRBV28 and J usage is TRBJ2-7; no clear D gene. Trimming removed 7 bases at V and 1 base at J, with 8 bases between. The CDR3 covers 12 residues. Looked up from germline, CDR1 is MDHEN and CDR2 is SYDVKM. For the CDR3, the DNA is TGTGCCAGCACCTCCGGTTCCTACGAGCAGTACTTC. This sequence encodes CASTSGSYEQYF.

This rearrangement joins TRBV30 to TRBJ2-3; D is ambiguous. The CDR3 is 13 amino acids. Germline V gene sequence: CDR1 GTSNPN, CDR2 SVGIG (reference sequence). With 3 bases removed from V and 3 bases from J, the gap between germline ends came to 10 bases. The DNA for the CDR3 is TGTGCCTGGAGCCAGACCCCAACAGATACGCAGTATTTT. Its translation: CAWSQTPTDTQYF.

J is TRBJ1-2 and V is TRBV5-1; no clear D. The CDR3 runs 15 residues. Germline CDR1 is SGHRS and CDR2 is YFSETQ. The ends were cut back, 0 bases at V and 0 bases at J, with 9 bases in the middle. In DNA form, the CDR3 reads TGCGCCAGCAGCTTGGATCACAGTACTAACTATGGCTACACCTTC. The encoded protein is CASSLDHSTNYGYTF.

This chain links TRBV6-6 with TRBJ2-5; D perhaps matches TRBD2 (6 bases). The germline V and J ends were trimmed by 5 bases and 4 bases, with 11 bases remaining between them. Per germline, CDR1 MNHNY and CDR2 SVGAGI (reference sequence). This CDR3 spans 13 amino acids. CDR3 nucleotide sequence: TGTGCCAGCAGTGGGGGGTCTGGAGAGACCCAGTACTTC. Translating it yields CASSGGSGETQYF.

This clone was counted once. The CDR3 DNA reads as TGTGCCAGCTCGGTTCAGGGGGATAATTCACCCCTCCACTTT. Protein product: CASSVQGDNSPLHF. The chain joins TRBV18 to TRBJ1-6, with 7 bases identical to TRBD1. Looked up from germline, CDR1 is KGHSH and CDR2 is LQKENI. The CDR3 covers 14 residues. V dropped 6 bases and J dropped 5; count of bases not matched to a gene: 4.

About this clone: This CDR3 is missing its conserved last phenylalanine or tryptophan, likely due to a read error. The DNA is omitted, as the CDR3 cannot be located on it reliably, and the CDR3 follows TCRdb's listing. V gene TRBV4-2 combines with J gene TRBJ2-7. Germline CDR1 is LGHNA and CDR2 is YNFKEQ. The CDR3 spans 9 residues, counting both ends. The CDR3 protein is CASSQLSFL.

The V call is TRBV28, the J call TRBJ1-2; possible D gene TRBD1, 5 bases. CDR1 is MDHEN, CDR2 SYDVKM, per germline. V gave up 10 bases and J gave up 3 bases, with 27 bases separating them. The length of the CDR3 is 17 residues. DNA of the CDR3: TGTGCCACTGATGGGACCGGGGCATTAGGAAGTGACTATGGCTACACCTTC. This sequence encodes CATDGTGALGSDYGYTF.